Sequencing of this T cell receptor (beta chain) was carried out in a study of vaccination effects on CD4 cells after COVID-19 (dated by TCRdb to between 2021 and 2024). Looking at the study overall: Each participant got two doses of an mRNA SARS-CoV-2 vaccine, either BNT162b2 or mRNA-1273. In the study, cultures from other donors were sequenced using the Oncomine TCR Beta short-read assay on an Illumina iSeq 100. Pre-vaccine samples were drawn from two convalescent patients 16 days and one week before the first dose, at 142 and 148 days after COVID-19 diagnosis. The full study included 10 COVID-19 convalescent patients and a few SARS-CoV-2-naive healthy vaccine recipients. SARS-CoV-2 spike-specific CD4+ TCR repertoires were compared before and after mRNA vaccination in COVID-19 convalescent patients and in infection-naive vaccine recipients. The research as a whole found: Both infection-induced and vaccine-induced clones contracted markedly at late post-vaccination timepoints, which is consistent with waning T cell responses. Limitations of the study were the small number of convalescent patients and the absence of early post-infection timepoints. For convalescent patients, new clones induced by the vaccine made up most of the post-vaccine spike-reactive repertoire, and these new clones were largely distinct from the clones induced by infection.

CDR1 and CDR2 are read off the germline V gene as SGHAT and FQNNGV. The CDR3, cysteine through phenylalanine, is 15 amino acids long. Only the CDR3 DNA is retained, 45 bases long and in frame from the first base. V loses 3 bases, J loses 4 bases, and the germline ends lie 15 bases apart. Libraries were constructed by the immunoSEQ multiplex PCR assay. DNA from the cultured, isolated CD4+ T cells was subjected to TCR beta CDR3 sequencing. Under the source paper's analysis protocol: Non-productive TCR sequences were discarded, and reads were trimmed to the CDR3 region, with only CDR3s of 7 or more amino acids retained. Antigen-specific clonotypes were identified with the MANAFEST web app by comparing expansion in peptide wells against reference cultures. For clones to be considered positive, expansion at FDR<0.05 versus reference and all other wells, an odds ratio above 5, and a frequency above 0.1% in two replicate wells were required. A clonotype was defined as cross-reactive if the clonotype was significantly expanded both in SARS-CoV-2 spike wells and in at least one common cold coronavirus spike condition. CDR3 similarity was assessed by Levenshtein distance with the stringdist R package, and unrooted trees were built with ape in R 3.6.1. The table comes from immuneACCESS by way of TCRdb, which keeps in-frame sequences with V and J called. Part of the clones is missing from these tables; in studies checked, under half for an unresolved V gene and the rest for unknown reasons. V and J calls plus clone size are reproduced from that table; the DNA served to infer D and trimming. The sample yields about 70,000 clones; 65% to 85% were counted once. The top ten clones comprise around 5% of the sample.

In regard to this clone: There is no known antigen for this receptor. Within one base of it there is no much larger clone, and no base qualities were kept.

In the ViraFEST assay, PBMC were stimulated with viral peptide pools, and antigen-specific CD4+ T cell clonotypes were then identified by expansion using TCR sequencing. After roughly 11 days of culture, CD4+ T cells were isolated with the EasySep CD4+ T cell isolation kit. PCR-confirmed SARS-CoV-2 infection had occurred in convalescent patients between March and December 2020, before the Alpha, Beta and Delta variants emerged in the United States. Roughly 2.1 million PBMC per well were cultured in IMDM with roughly 5% human AB serum, 10 IU/ml IL-2 and gentamicin, plus 10 ug/ml peptides. For the negative control culture condition, an HIV-1 Nef peptide pool was used. On days 3 and 7, half of the culture medium was replaced with fresh IL-2-containing medium. Unless noted otherwise, every peptide stimulation condition was cultured in triplicate wells. PBMC were separated from whole blood using Ficoll-Paque Plus gradient centrifugation and were then either cryopreserved at -140C or used fresh. Genomic DNA was extracted from cultured CD4+ T cells with the QIAamp micro DNA kit.

This sequence uses TRBV11-2 and TRBJ1-1; tentative D gene TRBD1, with 5 bases matching. The input for sequencing was CD4+ T cells from PBMCs cultured with HIV peptides, taken before COVID-19 vaccination. The cell subset or site label on this specimen signifies: HIV-1 Nef peptide pool negative control/reference culture. This clonotype was obtained from a human donor who had a prior SARS-CoV-2 infection. The CDR3 region has the sequence CASSFAGGGGTEAFF. The bases read TGTGCCAGCAGCTTTGCGGGGGGGGGAGGCACTGAAGCTTTCTTT.